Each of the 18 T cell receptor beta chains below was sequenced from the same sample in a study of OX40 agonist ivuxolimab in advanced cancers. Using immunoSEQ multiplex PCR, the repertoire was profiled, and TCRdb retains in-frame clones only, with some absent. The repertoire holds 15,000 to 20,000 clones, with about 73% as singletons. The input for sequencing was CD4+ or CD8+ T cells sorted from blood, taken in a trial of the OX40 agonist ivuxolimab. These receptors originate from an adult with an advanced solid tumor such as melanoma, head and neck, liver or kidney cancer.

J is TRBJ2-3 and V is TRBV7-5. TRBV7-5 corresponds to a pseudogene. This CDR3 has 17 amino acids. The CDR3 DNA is TGTGTCAGAAGCTCCGGGCCCTTCGGCGGCCGCACAGATACGCAGTATTTT. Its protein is CVRSSGPFGGRTDTQYF.

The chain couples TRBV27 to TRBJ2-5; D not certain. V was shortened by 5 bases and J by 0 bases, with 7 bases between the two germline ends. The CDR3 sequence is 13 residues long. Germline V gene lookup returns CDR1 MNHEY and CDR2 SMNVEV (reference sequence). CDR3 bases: TGTGCCAGCAGTACCTTGTACCAAGAGACCCAGTACTTC. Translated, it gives CASSTLYQETQYF.

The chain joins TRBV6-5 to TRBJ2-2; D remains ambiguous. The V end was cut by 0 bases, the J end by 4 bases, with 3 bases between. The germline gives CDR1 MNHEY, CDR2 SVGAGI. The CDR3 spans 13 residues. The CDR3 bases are TGTGCCAGCAGTTACTCGAGCACCGGGGAGCTGTTTTTT. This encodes CASSYSSTGELFF.

CDR3 sequence reads: CASSLGQGAVSYEQYF. CDR3 in DNA: TGTGCCAGCAGCTTGGGGCAGGGGGCCGTCTCCTACGAGCAGTACTTC. The chain is built from TRBV5-6 and TRBJ2-7; TRBD1 agrees at 8 bases. The ends lost 0 bases at V and 0 bases at J; junction bases unmatched: 5. The CDR3 has 16 residues. In germline, CDR1 is SGHDT, CDR2 YYEEEE.

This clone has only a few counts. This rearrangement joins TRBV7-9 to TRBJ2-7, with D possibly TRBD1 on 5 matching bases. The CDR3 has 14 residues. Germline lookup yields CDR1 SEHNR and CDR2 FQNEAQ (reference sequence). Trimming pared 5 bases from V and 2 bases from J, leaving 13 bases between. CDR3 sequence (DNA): TGTGCCAGCAGCCCCCCTGGGGCGGCCTACGAGCAGTACTTC. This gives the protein CASSPPGAAYEQYF.

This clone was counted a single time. CDR3 DNA sequence: TGTGCCAGCAGCCCGGGACAGGCCAGCAATCAGCCCCAGCATTTT. It is translated as CASSPGQASNQPQHF. The gene calls are TRBV6-5 and TRBJ1-5; TRBD1 aligns across 8 bases. The length of the CDR3 is 15 residues. With 6 bases clipped from V and 1 base from J, the junction kept 5 bases outside the gene matches. CDR1 and CDR2 (germline): MNHEY, SVGAGI.

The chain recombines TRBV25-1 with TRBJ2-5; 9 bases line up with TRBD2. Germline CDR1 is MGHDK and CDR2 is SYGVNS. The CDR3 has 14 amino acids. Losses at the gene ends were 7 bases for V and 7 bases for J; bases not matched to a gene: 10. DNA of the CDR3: TGTGCCAGCACTTCTAGCGGGGCCGAAGGGACCCAGTACTTC. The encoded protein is CASTSSGAEGTQYF.

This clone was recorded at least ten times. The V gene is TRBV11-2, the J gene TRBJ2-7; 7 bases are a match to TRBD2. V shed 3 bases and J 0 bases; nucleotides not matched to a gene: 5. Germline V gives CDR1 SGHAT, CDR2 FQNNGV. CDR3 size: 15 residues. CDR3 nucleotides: TGTGCCAGCAGCTTGGGGGGAGGGTTCTCCTACGAGCAGTACTTC. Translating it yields CASSLGGGFSYEQYF.

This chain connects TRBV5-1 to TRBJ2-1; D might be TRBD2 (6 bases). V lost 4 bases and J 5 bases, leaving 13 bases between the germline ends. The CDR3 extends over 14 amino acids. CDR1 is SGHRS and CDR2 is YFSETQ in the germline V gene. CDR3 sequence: CASSEPGLDNEQFF. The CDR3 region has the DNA TGCGCCAGCAGCGAACCGGGACTCGACAATGAGCAGTTCTTC.

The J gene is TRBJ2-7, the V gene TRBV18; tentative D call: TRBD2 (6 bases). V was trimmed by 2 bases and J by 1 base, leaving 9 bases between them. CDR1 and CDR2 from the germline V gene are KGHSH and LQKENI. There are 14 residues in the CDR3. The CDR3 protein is CASSPGTASYEQYF. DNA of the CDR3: TGTGCCAGCTCACCAGGGACTGCATCCTACGAGCAGTACTTC.

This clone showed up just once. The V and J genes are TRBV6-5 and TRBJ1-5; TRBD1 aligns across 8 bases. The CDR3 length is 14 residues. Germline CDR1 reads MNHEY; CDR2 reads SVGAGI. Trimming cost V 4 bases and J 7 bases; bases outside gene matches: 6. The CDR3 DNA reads TGTGCCAGCAGTTCCGGGACAGGAAACCAGCCCCAGCATTTT. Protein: CASSSGTGNQPQHF.

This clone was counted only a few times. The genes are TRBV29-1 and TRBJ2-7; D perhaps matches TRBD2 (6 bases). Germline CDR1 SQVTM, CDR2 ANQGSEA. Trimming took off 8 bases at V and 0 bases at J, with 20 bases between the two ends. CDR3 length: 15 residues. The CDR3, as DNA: TGCAGCACGTGGGACTCGGACGGGCGCTCCTACGAGCAGTACTTC. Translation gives CSTWDSDGRSYEQYF.

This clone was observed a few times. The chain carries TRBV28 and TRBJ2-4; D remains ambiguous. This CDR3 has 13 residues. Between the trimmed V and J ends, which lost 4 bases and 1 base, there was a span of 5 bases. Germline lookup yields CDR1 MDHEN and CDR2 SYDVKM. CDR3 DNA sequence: TGTGCCAGCAGTTCCGGGGCCAAAAACATTCAGTACTTC. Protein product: CASSSGAKNIQYF.

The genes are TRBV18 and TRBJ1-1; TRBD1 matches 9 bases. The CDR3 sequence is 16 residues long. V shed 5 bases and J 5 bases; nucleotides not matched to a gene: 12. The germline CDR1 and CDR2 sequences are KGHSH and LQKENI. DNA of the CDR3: TGTGCCAGCTCAGGCTTTCCACAGGGGGCGGGAACTGAAGCTTTCTTT. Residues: CASSGFPQGAGTEAFF.

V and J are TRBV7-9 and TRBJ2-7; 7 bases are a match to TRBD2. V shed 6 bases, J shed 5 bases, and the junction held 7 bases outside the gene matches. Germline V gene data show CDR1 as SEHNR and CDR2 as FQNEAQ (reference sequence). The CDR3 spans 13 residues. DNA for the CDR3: TGTGCCAGCAGATATGCGGGAGCGGACGAGCAGTACTTC. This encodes CASRYAGADEQYF.

In nucleotides, the CDR3 is TGTGCCAGTAGCACCTTAAGCTCCTACAATGAGCAGTTCTTC. Translated, it gives CASSTLSSYNEQFF. The V call is TRBV19, the J call TRBJ2-1; D remains unclear. There are 14 residues in the CDR3. CDR1 and CDR2 from the germline V gene are LNHDA and SQIVND (reference sequence). Deletions cut 6 bases from V and 0 bases from J, with 9 bases between.

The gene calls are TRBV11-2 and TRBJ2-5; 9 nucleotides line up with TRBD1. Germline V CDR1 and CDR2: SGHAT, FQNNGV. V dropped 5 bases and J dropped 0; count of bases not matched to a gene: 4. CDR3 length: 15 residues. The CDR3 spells CASSQDRGYQETQYF. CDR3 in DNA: TGTGCCAGCAGCCAAGACAGGGGGTACCAAGAGACCCAGTACTTC.

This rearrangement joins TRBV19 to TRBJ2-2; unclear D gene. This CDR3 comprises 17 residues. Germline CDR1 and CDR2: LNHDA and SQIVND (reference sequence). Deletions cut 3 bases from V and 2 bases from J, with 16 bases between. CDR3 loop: CASSIQVPLVNTGELFF. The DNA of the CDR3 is TGTGCCAGTAGTATTCAGGTACCCCTAGTAAACACCGGGGAGCTGTTTTTT.